This T cell receptor (beta chain) emerged from a study of CD4+ T cells in melanoma. Comment on this clone: Its target is unknown.

Data came from immunoSEQ multiplex PCR; TCRdb stores just in-frame clones and leaves some out. The sample has 17,000 or so clones, around four fifths seen once; the top ten hold roughly 4.9%. The study's findings and limits: Reportedly, melanoma neoantigen-specific CD4+ T cells showed varied differentiation states. A reported correlation linked neoantigen-specific CD4+ T cells to CD8+, macrophage and B cell function.

Germline trimming cut 5 bases from V and 6 bases from J; bases unmatched to any gene: 12. Germline V lookup: CDR1 SGHAT, CDR2 FQNNGV. This CDR3 is 17 amino acids long. The chain couples TRBV11-2 to TRBJ2-4, with 11 bases that match TRBD2. The sequence came from a human donor with melanoma. The sample comprised cells from a culture (not recorded whether cultured in vitro). CDR3 in amino acids: CASSPQMLTSGVNIQYF. The CDR3 DNA sequence: TGTGCCAGCAGCCCTCAAATGCTGACTAGCGGGGTAAACATTCAGTACTTC.